This T cell receptor (beta chain) was captured in a study of blood T cell repertoires in COVID-19. In the study overall: From T cells, B-cell-depleted T cells, or PBMCs came the material, which was cDNA or gDNA.

One Seattle source followed patients from active infection through their disease course. Germline V gene sequence: CDR1 SNHLY, CDR2 FYNNEI. V lost 3 bases to trimming and J lost 10 bases; unmatched junction nucleotides: 8. This CDR3 is built from 16 residues. Original methodology: From reference gene primer amplification, estimates of nucleated cell counts were derived. This table comes from immunoSEQ multiplex PCR, and its TCRdb copy is limited to in-frame clones, with some not included. Clone size and V and J calls were adopted from that table, with D and trimming inferred from the DNA. Of approximately 280,000 clones in the sample, about four fifths are singletons; the top ten hold over 1.1%.

The sequence came from a human donor with COVID-19, enrolled during active disease. The donor label of this sample is uncertain. V and J are TRBV2 and TRBJ2-1, with 14 bases identical to TRBD2. What was sequenced was peripheral blood. CDR3 protein: CASSDRLAGGPREQFF. As DNA, the CDR3 is TGTGCCAGCAGTGACCGACTAGCGGGAGGGCCCCGGGAGCAGTTCTTC. Full variable domain (remainder filled in from reference TRBV2 and TRBJ2-1): EPEVTQTPSHQVTQMGQEVILRCVPISNHLYFYWYRQILGQKVEFLVSFYNNEISEKSEIFDDQFSVERPDGSNFTLKIRSTKLEDSAMYFCASSDRLAGGPREQFFGPGTRLTVL.